These 16 T cell receptor beta chains share one sample of origin, sequenced in a study of beta chain features in type 1 diabetes. Notes on the study in general: Shorter TCRB CDR3s, moderately but significantly so, were found in Type 1 diabetes patients in all four CD4+ subsets.

The isolated RNA, all of it, was reverse transcribed, so expressed TCRB transcripts were what got sequenced. Data came from immunoSEQ multiplex PCR; TCRdb stores just in-frame clones and leaves some out. The sample includes some 150,000 clones, about 13% seen only once; the top ten take roughly 1.4%. Their specific antigens are unknown. The sample consisted of central memory CD4+ T cells from blood. All receptors come from a man younger than 35 with type 1 diabetes.

This clone has at least ten counts. The chain has TRBV10-3 and TRBJ2-4; D not resolved. This CDR3 is 12 amino acids long. Deletions cut 6 bases from V and 7 bases from J, with 10 bases between. CDR1 is ENHRY, CDR2 SYGVKD, per germline. This CDR3 reads CAISERANIQYF. In DNA form, the CDR3 reads TGTGCCATCAGCGAGCGCGCGAACATTCAGTACTTC.

This clone has just a few counts. The chain joins TRBV9 to TRBJ2-3, with D uncertain. The germline V gene has CDR1 SGDLS and CDR2 YYNGEE. The CDR3 extends over 14 amino acids. Trimming stripped 3 bases from V and 5 bases from J, with 13 bases between. CDR3 region: CASSAPPPVDTQYF. CDR3 sequence (DNA): TGTGCCAGCAGCGCACCCCCCCCGGTAGATACGCAGTATTTT.

The rearrangement joins TRBV6-5 to TRBJ2-7; TRBD1 matches 8 bases. The CDR3 sequence is 14 residues long. V gave up 4 bases and J gave up 1 base; unmatched junction bases: 3. Germline V gene data show CDR1 as MNHEY and CDR2 as SVGAGI. The CDR3 spells CASSLRDRSYEQYF. The CDR3 DNA sequence: TGTGCCAGCAGTTTACGGGACAGGTCCTACGAGCAGTACTTC.

This clone came up a few times. The V and J genes are TRBV28 and TRBJ1-1; D not certain. Trimming removed 5 bases at V and 5 bases at J, with 15 bases between. Germline CDR1 MDHEN, CDR2 SYDVKM. The CDR3 contains 14 residues. CDR3 coding DNA: TGTGCCAGCAGTCCCCCCGGGGTTTGGACTGAAGCTTTCTTT. This sequence encodes CASSPPGVWTEAFF. Full variable domain (outside the CDR3, taken from reference TRBV28 and TRBJ1-1): DVKVTQSSRYLVKRTGEKVFLECVQDMDHENMFWYRQDPGLGLRLIYFSYDVKMKEKGDIPEGYSVSREKKERFSLILESASTNQTSMYLCASSPPGVWTEAFFGQGTRLTVV.

The chain recombines TRBV5-6 with TRBJ1-1, with unresolved D. CDR3 length equals 13 residues. V lost 0 bases to trimming and J lost 8 bases, with 11 bases between them. The germline CDR1 and CDR2 sequences are SGHDT and YYEEEE. This CDR3 is CASSLASGLEAFF. The CDR3 DNA sequence: TGTGCCAGCAGCTTGGCTTCTGGGCTCGAAGCTTTCTTT.

This chain joins TRBV9 and TRBJ1-5; 9 bases match TRBD1. The V segment lost 0 bases and the J segment 8 bases; nucleotides outside the gene matches: 9. Germline CDR1 reads SGDLS; CDR2 reads YYNGEE. The length of the CDR3 is 16 residues. CDR3 nucleotide sequence: TGTGCCAGCAGCGTAGAGGGACAGGGATTTAGGGAGCCCCAGCATTTT. Translating it yields CASSVEGQGFREPQHF.

Here the CDR3 reads CAWSRNNQPQHF. CDR3 bases: TGTGCCTGGAGCCGCAACAATCAGCCCCAGCATTTT. J is TRBJ1-5 and V is TRBV30; the D is unclear. The V end lost 3 bases, the J end lost 3 bases, and 6 bases lay between the germline ends. The CDR3 sequence is 12 residues long. The germline V gene has CDR1 GTSNPN and CDR2 SVGIG (reference sequence).

This clone showed up just a few times. The V call is TRBV6-1, the J call TRBJ2-5; 12 positions match TRBD2. Looked up from germline, CDR1 is MNHNS and CDR2 is SASEGT. Trimming cost V 3 bases and J 5 bases; bases outside gene matches: 4. The CDR3 totals 15 residues. CDR3 in DNA: TGTGCCAGCAGTGAGGGGACTAGCGGGTGGGAGACCCAGTACTTC. Its translation is CASSEGTSGWETQYF.

This clone has a handful of counts. The chain couples TRBV5-8 to TRBJ1-3; D ambiguous. The CDR3 runs to 12 residues. V gave up 0 bases and J gave up 4 bases, with 2 bases separating them. In germline, CDR1 is SGHTS, CDR2 YDEGEE. CDR3 nucleotides: TGTGCCAGCAGCTTGGAGGGAAACACCATATATTTT. Translating it yields CASSLEGNTIYF.

This rearrangement joins TRBV12-5 to TRBJ2-1; D ambiguous. The ends were cut back, 4 bases at V and 8 bases at J, with 0 bases in the middle. In germline, CDR1 is LGHNT, CDR2 FRNRAP. The CDR3 runs to 9 residues. The CDR3 loop is CASGYEQFF. The DNA for the CDR3 is TGTGCTAGTGGTTATGAGCAGTTCTTC.

This clone was observed at least ten times. The chain joins TRBV5-4 to TRBJ2-4, with unresolved D. The V end lost 2 bases, the J end lost 6 bases, and 15 bases lay between the germline ends. The CDR3 consists of 15 residues. Germline V gives CDR1 SGHNT, CDR2 YYREEE (reference sequence). The CDR3 nucleotides read TGTGCCAGCAGCTTTAGTGACGGCCTCGGAAACATTCAGTACTTC. It codes for CASSFSDGLGNIQYF. Using reference TRBV5-4 and TRBJ2-4 for the parts outside the CDR3, the full variable domain is ETGVTQSPTHLIKTRGQQVTLRCSSQSGHNTVSWYQQALGQGPQFIFQYYREEENGRGNFPPRFSGLQFPNYSSELNVNALELDDSALYLCASSFSDGLGNIQYFGAGTRLSVL.

This clone turned up a few times. The chain links TRBV28 to TRBJ1-2; D is uncertain. V lost 1 base, J lost 2 bases, and 11 bases lay in between. Looked up from germline, CDR1 is MDHEN and CDR2 is SYDVKM. The CDR3 spans 15 residues. CDR3 amino acids: CASSLSVWSNYGYTF. In DNA, the CDR3 is TGTGCCAGCAGTTTATCAGTCTGGTCAAACTATGGCTACACCTTC.

This clone has at least ten counts. The chain combines TRBV9 with TRBJ2-1; 9 bases are a match to TRBD2. The CDR3 spans 15 residues. V was clipped by 5 bases and J by 4 bases; unmatched bases: 7. Germline V gives CDR1 SGDLS, CDR2 YYNGEE. The CDR3 loop reads CASSIASGAYNEQFF. The DNA of the CDR3 is TGTGCCAGCAGTATAGCTAGCGGGGCGTACAATGAGCAGTTCTTC.

This clone was observed a few times. The chain links TRBV7-9 to TRBJ2-5; 7 positions match TRBD2. Germline trimming cut 3 bases from V and 1 base from J; bases unmatched to any gene: 5. The CDR3 consists of 15 residues. Per germline, CDR1 SEHNR and CDR2 FQNEAQ (reference sequence). CDR3 protein: CASSFSSGPQETQYF. The DNA of the CDR3 is TGTGCCAGCAGCTTTTCTAGCGGACCCCAAGAGACCCAGTACTTC.

The chain has TRBV18 and TRBJ1-4; 7 bases agree with TRBD1. This CDR3 has 17 amino acids. The junction had 9 bases not matched to a gene; V was cut back by 2 bases and J by 3 bases. Germline V gene sequence: CDR1 KGHSH, CDR2 LQKENI. CDR3 coding DNA: TGTGCCAGCTCACCAGTCCGACAGGGCGTTGCTAATGAAAAACTGTTTTTT. This codes for CASSPVRQGVANEKLFF.

In its sample, this clone was seen a few times. The rearrangement uses TRBV6-1 and TRBJ2-1; D is unclear. Between the trimmed V and J ends, which lost 4 bases and 8 bases, there was a span of 18 bases. The CDR3 is 15 residues long. CDR1 is MNHNS, CDR2 SASEGT, per germline. Written as DNA, the CDR3 is TGTGCCAGCAGTGGTCCCGGTAAAGAGGTTGATGAGCAGTTCTTC. Its protein is CASSGPGKEVDEQFF.